The text below deals with one T cell receptor (beta chain). The V end was cut by 5 bases, the J end by 1 base, with 15 bases between. The CDR3 contains 15 residues. Germline loops: CDR1 SGHRS, CDR2 YFSETQ. The entry originates in a study of blood T cell repertoires in COVID-19. Study information: Italy, Spain and the United States were the sources of the convalescent and acute COVID-19 samples. Nucleic acid was either cDNA or gDNA, and it came from T cells, B-cell-depleted T cells, or PBMCs.

Sequenced by immunoSEQ multiplex PCR; TCRdb stores in-frame clones only, minus some. The sample has about 190,000 clones, over 80% seen once. The sequence derives from a woman between 25 and 40 years old with acute or convalescent COVID-19. The sequenced sample was peripheral blood. The chain is built from TRBV5-1 and TRBJ1-1; no clear D gene. For the CDR3, the DNA is TGCGCCAGCAGTTCTGCGATCAGACAGAACACTGAAGCTTTCTTT. It translates to CASSSAIRQNTEAFF.